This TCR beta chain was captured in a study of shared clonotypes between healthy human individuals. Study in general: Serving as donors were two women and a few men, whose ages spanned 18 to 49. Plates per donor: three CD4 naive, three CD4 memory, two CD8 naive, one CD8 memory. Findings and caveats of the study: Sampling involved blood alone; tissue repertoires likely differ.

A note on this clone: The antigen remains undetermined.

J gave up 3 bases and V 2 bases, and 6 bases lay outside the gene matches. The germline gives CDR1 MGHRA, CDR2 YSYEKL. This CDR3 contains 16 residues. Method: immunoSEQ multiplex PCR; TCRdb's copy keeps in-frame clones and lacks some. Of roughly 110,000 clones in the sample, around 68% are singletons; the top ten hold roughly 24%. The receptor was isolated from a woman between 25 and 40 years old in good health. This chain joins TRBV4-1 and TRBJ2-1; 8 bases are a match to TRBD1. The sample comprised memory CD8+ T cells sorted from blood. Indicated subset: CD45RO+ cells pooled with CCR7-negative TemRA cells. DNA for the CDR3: TGCGCCAGCAGCCAACCGCAGGGGGCCTTCTACAATGAGCAGTTCTTC. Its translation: CASSQPQGAFYNEQFF.